This T cell receptor (beta chain) was documented in a study of beta chain features in type 1 diabetes. The authors reverse transcribed all of the isolated RNA, so sequencing captured expressed TCRB transcripts. The assay was immunoSEQ multiplex PCR, and TCRdb's table has in-frame clones only and misses some. The data hold 450,000 to 600,000 clones, with 25% to 35% observed a single time. Germline assignment: CDR1 SGHTA and CDR2 FQGNSA. V dropped 9 bases and J dropped 6; count of bases not matched to a gene: 11. The CDR3 is 13 amino acids. Naive, central memory, regulatory and stem cell-like memory cells within the CD4+ compartment were sorted using CD45RO/CCR7/CD25/CD127/CD95/CD27.

The sample consisted of naive CD4+ T cells from blood. The sequence derives from a man younger than 35 in good health. The chain carries TRBV7-2 and TRBJ2-7; 7 bases fit TRBD2. Here the CDR3 DNA reads TGTGCCAGTTCCCTAGCGGTTGTCCGCGAGCAGTACTTC. Translated: CASSLAVVREQYF. Full variable domain (rest looked up from reference TRBV7-2 and TRBJ2-7): GAGVSQSPSNKVTEKGKDVELRCDPISGHTALYWYRQSLGQGLEFLIYFQGNSAPDKSGLPSDRFSAERTGGSVSTLTIQRTQQEDSAVYLCASSLAVVREQYFGPGTRLTVT.